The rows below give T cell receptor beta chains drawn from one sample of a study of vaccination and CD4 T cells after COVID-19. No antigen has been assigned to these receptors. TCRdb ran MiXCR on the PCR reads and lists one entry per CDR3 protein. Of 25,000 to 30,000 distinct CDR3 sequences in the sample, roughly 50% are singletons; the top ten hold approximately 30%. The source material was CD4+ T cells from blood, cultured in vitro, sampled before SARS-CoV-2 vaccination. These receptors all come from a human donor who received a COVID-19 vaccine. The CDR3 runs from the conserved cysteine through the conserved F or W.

CATSTGGGTEAFF,TRBJ1-1,TRBV24-1
CSARDPLAGGTYEQYF,TRBJ2-7,TRBV20-1
CASSPVLALAKNIQYF,TRBJ2-4,TRBV5-5
CASSTGRTEETQYF,TRBJ2-5,TRBV5-6
CAWKASGVLPSYEQYF,TRBJ2-7,TRBV30
CSAGTQGAGGYTF,TRBJ1-2,TRBV20-1
CSVHPGTDNSPLHF,TRBJ1-6,TRBV20-1
CASSGSTDRYNSPLHF,TRBJ1-6,TRBV18
CSARDPPTSGVHNEQFF,TRBJ2-1,TRBV20-1
CASSYPGTGDTGELFF,TRBJ2-2,TRBV6-5
CSARSSYEQYF,TRBJ2-7,TRBV20-1
CASSPGNTLHF,TRBJ1-6,TRBV12-3/TRBV12-4
CSVDRSSRRQSYGYTF,TRBJ1-2,TRBV29-1
CASSEVAGGEQYF,TRBJ2-7,TRBV2
CASSLARDRSGTQYF,TRBJ2-3,TRBV7-9
CASSITGRRGTGELFF,TRBJ2-2,TRBV19
CASSPGESYGYTF,TRBJ1-2,TRBV7-9
CATSGTGDSTDTQYF,TRBJ2-3,TRBV24-1
CASSPGTAPDTQYF,TRBJ2-3,TRBV7-3
CASSPGQGYQETQYF,TRBJ2-5,TRBV18
CSARDLGQGAQPQHF,TRBJ1-5,TRBV20-1
CASTLGPSYGYTF,TRBJ1-2,TRBV6-1
CSASGPSRYTQYF,TRBJ2-3,TRBV20-1
CASSPPNRARDEAFF,TRBJ1-1,TRBV18
CATSRGQGGEQYF,TRBJ2-7,TRBV10-1
CSARDFRETEQETQYF,TRBJ2-5,TRBV20-1
CAWSVGQSYTF,TRBJ1-2,TRBV30
CASSLGSDGYTF,TRBJ1-2,TRBV7-9
CASTQGPAQPQHF,TRBJ1-5,TRBV6-1
CSARGTSGGVTGELFF,TRBJ2-2,TRBV20-1
CAWGGTGMIHEQYF,TRBJ2-7,TRBV30
CASSVESGTSTDTQYF,TRBJ2-3,TRBV9
CASSLDRSSYNEQFF,TRBJ2-1,TRBV11-2
CASSRPGLRRTEAFF,TRBJ1-1,TRBV28
CASSLVAETGGKFNSPLHF,TRBJ1-6,TRBV7-6
CASSSEGVGNQPQHF,TRBJ1-5,TRBV5-1
CASRDKGTPNYGYTF,TRBJ1-2,TRBV19
CATGTGAGDTQYF,TRBJ2-3,TRBV24-1
CASSPYRTGGDYGYTF,TRBJ1-2,TRBV14
CASMSQENLSSGNTIYF,TRBJ1-3,TRBV7-9
CASSEEGQTSTDTQYF,TRBJ2-3,TRBV6-1
CATSDSTSGGLYNEQFF,TRBJ2-1,TRBV24-1
CASSFGGGDEQFF,TRBJ2-1,TRBV12-3/TRBV12-4
CASSQVGTANYGYTF,TRBJ1-2,TRBV3-1
CASGLSTGGATEAFF,TRBJ1-1,TRBV12-5
CASTSRINTGELFF,TRBJ2-2,TRBV6-2/TRBV6-3
CASSWGTSGGSEQFF,TRBJ2-1,TRBV5-1